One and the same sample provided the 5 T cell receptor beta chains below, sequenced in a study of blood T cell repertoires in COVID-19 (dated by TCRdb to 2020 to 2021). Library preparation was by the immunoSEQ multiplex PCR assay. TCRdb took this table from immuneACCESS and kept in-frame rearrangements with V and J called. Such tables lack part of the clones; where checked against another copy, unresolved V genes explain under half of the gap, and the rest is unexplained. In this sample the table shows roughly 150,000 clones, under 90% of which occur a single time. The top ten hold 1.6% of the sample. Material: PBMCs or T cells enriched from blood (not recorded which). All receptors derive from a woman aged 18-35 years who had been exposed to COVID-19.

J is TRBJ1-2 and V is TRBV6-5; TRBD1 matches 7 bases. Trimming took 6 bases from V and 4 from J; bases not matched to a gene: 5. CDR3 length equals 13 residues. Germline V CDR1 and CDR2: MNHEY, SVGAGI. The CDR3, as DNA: TGTGCCAGCAGAAGACAGGGTGGCTATGGCTACACCTTC. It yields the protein CASRRQGGYGYTF.

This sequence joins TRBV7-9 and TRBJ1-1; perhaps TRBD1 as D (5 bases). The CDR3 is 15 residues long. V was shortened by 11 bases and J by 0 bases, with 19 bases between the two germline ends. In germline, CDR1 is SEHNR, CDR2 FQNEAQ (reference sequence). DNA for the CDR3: TGTGCCTCTGGGGCCCAAAAGCTGATGAACACTGAAGCTTTCTTT. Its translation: CASGAQKLMNTEAFF.

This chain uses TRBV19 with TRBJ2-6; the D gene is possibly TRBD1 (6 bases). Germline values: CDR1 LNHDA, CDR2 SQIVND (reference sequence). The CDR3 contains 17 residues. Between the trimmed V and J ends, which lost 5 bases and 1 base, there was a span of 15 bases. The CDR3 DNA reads TGTGCCAGTAGTGCTGCAGGGGCCCCATCTGGGGCCAACGTCCTGACTTTC. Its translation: CASSAAGAPSGANVLTF.

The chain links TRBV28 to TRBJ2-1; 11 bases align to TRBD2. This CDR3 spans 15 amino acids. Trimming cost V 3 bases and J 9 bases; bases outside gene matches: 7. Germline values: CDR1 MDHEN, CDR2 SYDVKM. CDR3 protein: CASSFFSGRAAEQFF. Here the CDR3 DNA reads TGTGCCAGCAGTTTTTTTAGCGGGAGGGCCGCTGAGCAGTTCTTC.

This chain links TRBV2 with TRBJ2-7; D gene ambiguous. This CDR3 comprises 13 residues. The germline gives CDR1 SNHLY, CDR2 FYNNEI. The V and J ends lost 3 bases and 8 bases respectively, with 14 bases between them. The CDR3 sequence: CASSDSTLAKQYF. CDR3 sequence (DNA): TGTGCCAGCAGTGATTCGACTCTTGCCAAGCAGTACTTC.